This record concerns one TCR beta chain sequence. Its antigen remains unidentified. Unique molecular identifiers tagged the TCRbeta library. TCRdb redid the calling of the PCR reads with MiXCR, one entry per CDR3 protein. Of 100,000 to 130,000 distinct CDR3 sequences in the sample, 5.5% to 7% were seen once. The data were obtained in a study of T-cell reconstitution after alpha-beta-depleted transplantation in children. Germline lookup yields CDR1 LGHDT and CDR2 YNNKEL (reference sequence). The V gene lost 11 bases and the J gene lost 2 bases, with 27 bases spanning the gap. This CDR3 comprises 18 residues. Findings of the study overall: Roughly two months post-transplant, alpha-beta T cells reportedly originated from several hundred graft clones that had expanded. One year after transplant, T-cell counts and diversity came mostly from newly produced T cells.

The TCR sequence derives from a male patient aged 2-15 years who had a stem cell transplant for acute lymphoblastic leukemia, so the T cells may come from the graft donor. Material: PBMCs, mostly from graft donor cells, obtained 360 days after TCRalphabeta/CD19-depleted stem cell transplant. V usage is TRBV3-1 and J usage is TRBJ2-2; D is perhaps TRBD2 (6 bases). The CDR3 DNA follows: TGTGCCTTCTGTTTATCCCCCTTGTGGAGGGGCAACACCGGGGAGCTGTTTTTT. Amino acids: CAFCLSPLWRGNTGELFF.